This record looks at one T cell receptor beta chain sequence and its context. Its antigen is not known. Trimming took 3 bases from V and 1 from J, leaving 9 bases between them. Germline CDR1 is SGHVS and CDR2 is FNYEAQ. This CDR3 is built from 14 residues. This specimen belongs to a study of shared clonotypes between healthy human individuals. Sequencing was performed with immunoSEQ multiplex PCR; in TCRdb, only in-frame clones are kept and a portion is missing. The table records about 2.2 million clones, just under 95% of them present only once. Points from the study as a whole: The study's rarefaction showed incomplete sorted-subset sequencing despite large depth. Naive subsets generally exceeded memory subsets in estimated richness.

Cells designated naive CD8 were CD45RO-negative and were positively selected for CCR7, with terminally differentiated effector memory CD45RA+ cells excluded. Material: naive CD8+ T cells from PBMCs. This sequence originates from a man between 18 and 29 years old in good health. Some clones in this sample may be carry-over from other donors' samples. V gene TRBV7-6 combines with J gene TRBJ1-1; no definite D call. CDR3: CASSFNAGNTEAFF. CDR3 DNA sequence: TGTGCCAGCAGCTTTAATGCGGGGAACACTGAAGCTTTCTTT.